These 12 T cell receptor beta chains were sequenced from one sample in a study of blood T cell repertoires in COVID-19. The assay was immunoSEQ multiplex PCR, and TCRdb's table has in-frame clones only and misses some. The sample carries 70,000 to 90,000 clones, 70% to 90% recorded once. The sequenced sample was peripheral blood. The receptors were gathered from a human donor in a cohort sampled during active COVID-19.

This clone was found once. The rearrangement links TRBV12-3 or TRBV12-4 to TRBJ2-7; 8 nucleotides match TRBD1. The CDR3 contains 13 residues. The trim removed 8 bases at V and 5 bases at J, leaving 8 bases unmatched. The CDR3 coding sequence is TGTGCCAGCGAGGGGGACAGGAGGAACGAGCAGTACTTC. This sequence encodes CASEGDRRNEQYF.

V and J are TRBV29-1 and TRBJ1-6, with 9 bases that match TRBD1. Germline CDR1 SQVTM, CDR2 ANQGSEA. The ends lost 4 bases at V and 8 bases at J; junction bases unmatched: 0. The length of the CDR3 is 12 residues. The CDR3 is CSVGTGDSPLHF. As DNA, the CDR3 is TGCAGCGTTGGGACAGGGGATTCACCCCTCCACTTT.

J is TRBJ2-6 and V is TRBV6-5, with D possibly being TRBD2 (6 bases). The CDR3 length is 15 residues. Germline V lookup: CDR1 MNHEY, CDR2 SVGAGI. The CDR3, as DNA: TGTGGATCCGGAGGGCCTGTCTCTGGGGCCAACGTCCTGACTTTC. The encoded protein is CGSGGPVSGANVLTF.

The chain couples TRBV9 to TRBJ2-7, with 7 positions matching TRBD2. This CDR3 comprises 15 residues. Germline CDR1 and CDR2: SGDLS and YYNGEE. V shed 0 bases and J 2 bases; nucleotides not matched to a gene: 5. Written as DNA, the CDR3 is TGTGCCAGCAGCGTAGTGGGCGGGAGTACCTACGAGCAGTACTTC. Translation: CASSVVGGSTYEQYF. The complete variable domain, with remaining parts taken from reference TRBV9 and TRBJ2-7, reads DSGVTQTPKHLITATGQRVTLRCSPRSGDLSVYWYQQSLDQGLQFLIQYYNGEERAKGNILERFSAQQFPDLHSELNLSSLELGDSALYFCASSVVGGSTYEQYFGPGTRLTVT.

The V and J genes are TRBV9 and TRBJ2-7; perhaps TRBD1 as D (6 bases). Germline V gene data show CDR1 as SGDLS and CDR2 as YYNGEE. The CDR3 length is 14 residues. V dropped 2 bases and J dropped 5 bases, with 14 bases sitting between them. CDR3 in DNA: TGTGCCAGCAGCGTTCAGGGGAGTGTGGACGAGCAGTACTTC. It specifies CASSVQGSVDEQYF.

The chain recombines TRBV7-9 with TRBJ2-1; 10 bases are shared with TRBD2. The CDR3 totals 15 residues. With V trimmed by 0 bases and J by 10 bases, 6 bases remained unmatched. Germline CDR1 SEHNR, CDR2 FQNEAQ (reference sequence). The DNA of the CDR3 is TGTGCCAGCAGCTTAGCGATAGCGGGAGGATCCGAGCAGTTCTTC. Protein product: CASSLAIAGGSEQFF.

The chain recombines TRBV14 with TRBJ1-5; D perhaps matches TRBD1 (5 bases). This CDR3 is built from 17 residues. The V and J ends lost 1 base and 2 bases respectively, with 15 bases between them. CDR1 and CDR2 (germline): SGHDN, FVKESK. The CDR3 coding sequence is TGTGCCAGCAGCCAAGGTCCCCCAGGGTTTGGCAATCAGCCCCAGCATTTT. Translation gives CASSQGPPGFGNQPQHF.

The chain joins TRBV4-3 to TRBJ2-1; no reliable D call. V was trimmed by 0 bases and J by 8 bases, leaving 8 bases between them. Germline V gene sequence: CDR1 LGHNA, CDR2 YSLEER. This CDR3 contains 13 residues. The CDR3 DNA sequence: TGCGCCAGCAGCCAAGATTCCGAGGATGAGCAGTTCTTC. Translating gives CASSQDSEDEQFF.

The rearrangement uses TRBV19 and TRBJ2-5, with 9 bases fitting TRBD1. In germline, CDR1 is LNHDA, CDR2 SQIVND (reference sequence). The trim removed 6 bases at V and 5 bases at J, leaving 22 bases unmatched. This CDR3 is 19 amino acids long. This CDR3 reads CASRPRINRGRGFQETQYF. In nucleotides, the CDR3 is TGTGCCAGTAGGCCTCGCATAAACAGGGGGCGAGGGTTTCAGGAGACCCAGTACTTC. Filled out from reference TRBV19 and TRBJ2-5, the complete variable domain reads DGGITQSPKYLFRKEGQNVTLSCEQNLNHDAMYWYRQDPGQGLRLIYYSQIVNDFQKGDIAEGYSVSREKKESFPLTVTSAQKNPTAFYLCASRPRINRGRGFQETQYFGPGTRLLVL.

The J gene is TRBJ2-7, the V gene TRBV15; D uncertain. This CDR3 spans 14 amino acids. Germline CDR1 reads LNHNV; CDR2 reads YYDKDF (reference sequence). The ends were cut back, 1 base at V and 5 bases at J, with 12 bases in the middle. CDR3 nucleotides: TGTGCCACCAGCAGAGCCTTGAGTTCGGACGAGCAGTACTTC. This gives the protein CATSRALSSDEQYF.

This clone has just one count. The gene calls are TRBV15 and TRBJ2-3; 7 nucleotides agree with TRBD2. The germline V gene has CDR1 LNHNV and CDR2 YYDKDF (reference sequence). The junction had 10 bases not matched to a gene; V was cut back by 1 base and J by 0 bases. The CDR3 has 18 residues. The CDR3 spells CATSRGALVSGSTDTQYF. In DNA, the CDR3 is TGTGCCACCAGCAGAGGGGCCCTAGTTAGCGGGAGCACAGATACGCAGTATTTT. Looking up the rest from reference TRBV15 and TRBJ2-3 gives the full variable domain: DAMVIQNPRYQVTQFGKPVTLSCSQTLNHNVMYWYQQKSSQAPKLLFHYYDKDFNNEADTPDNFQSRRPNTSFCFLDIRSPGLGDTAMYLCATSRGALVSGSTDTQYFGPGTRLTVL.

The DNA of the CDR3 is TGTGCCAGCAGCTTCTCGGGGGGCTCAGGTGAGCAGTTCTTC. Protein: CASSFSGGSGEQFF. The chain is built from TRBV7-3 and TRBJ2-1, with a possible D match to TRBD2 (7 bases). The germline V and J ends were trimmed by 3 bases and 9 bases, with 15 bases remaining between them. Germline CDR1 reads SGHTA; CDR2 reads FQGTGA. CDR3 size: 14 residues.